Following are 18 T cell receptor beta chains from one sample sequenced in a study of cytomegalovirus exposure and HLA in healthy donors. PCR primers comprised 60 Vbeta and 13 Jbeta primers. This table comes from immunoSEQ multiplex PCR, and its TCRdb copy is limited to in-frame clones, with some not included. In all, the sample yields over 65,000 clones. The material sequenced was PBMCs. Receptor source: a woman aged 25 to 39 in good health and CMV-seronegative.

This rearrangement joins TRBV19 to TRBJ1-2; no reliable D call. The CDR3 runs 14 residues. From germline, CDR1 is LNHDA and CDR2 SQIVND (reference sequence). The ends were cut back, 3 bases at V and 2 bases at J, with 10 bases in the middle. The CDR3 region is CASSMTGRNYGYTF. DNA of the CDR3: TGTGCCAGTAGTATGACGGGTCGGAACTATGGCTACACCTTC.

The chain has TRBV29-1 and TRBJ2-1; tentatively, D is TRBD2 (5 bases). V was clipped by 6 bases and J by 6 bases, with 21 bases between them. The V gene's germline CDR1 is SQVTM and CDR2 ANQGSEA. The CDR3 runs 15 residues. CDR3 residues: CSVPRVGLAGNEQFF. DNA for the CDR3: TGCAGCGTCCCCCGTGTTGGGCTGGCGGGCAATGAGCAGTTCTTC.

J is TRBJ2-7 and V is TRBV6-1, with 7 bases matching TRBD2. The CDR3 is 15 amino acids. Germline V gene data show CDR1 as MNHNS and CDR2 as SASEGT. V shed 5 bases and J 3 bases; nucleotides not matched to a gene: 10. In nucleotides, the CDR3 is TGTGCCAGCAGTTCTGATAGTGGGAGGGACTACGAGCAGTACTTC. Its protein is CASSSDSGRDYEQYF.

The chain carries TRBV14 and TRBJ2-7; 7 bases agree with TRBD1. V lost 4 bases to trimming and J lost 9 bases; unmatched junction nucleotides: 15. Per germline, CDR1 SGHDN and CDR2 FVKESK. This CDR3 is 15 amino acids long. Here the CDR3 DNA reads TGTGCCAGCAGCCTTCCGGGACAGTGGACTCCTTGGCAGTACTTC. It is translated as CASSLPGQWTPWQYF.

The CDR3: CAITPAGSEDTQYF. The CDR3, as DNA: TGTGCCATCACTCCAGCGGGATCTGAAGATACGCAGTATTTT. This rearrangement joins TRBV10-3 to TRBJ2-3; 7 bases fit TRBD2. Trimming removed 7 bases from V and 5 bases from J; junction bases left unmatched: 9. CDR1 and CDR2 from the germline V gene are ENHRY and SYGVKD. The CDR3 has 14 residues.

The CDR3 DNA reads as TGTGCCAGTATCAACCTAGAGGGGGAATGGATCGCCGGGGAGCTGTTTTTT. It specifies CASINLEGEWIAGELFF. The chain uses TRBV19 and TRBJ2-2; a possible D gene is TRBD1 (6 bases). V lost 7 bases, J lost 6 bases, and 24 bases lay in between. This CDR3 is 17 amino acids long. In germline, CDR1 is LNHDA, CDR2 SQIVND (reference sequence).

This rearrangement joins TRBV7-6 to TRBJ2-3, with D possibly TRBD1 on 6 matching bases. V was shortened by 5 bases and J by 12 bases, with 15 bases between the two germline ends. The CDR3 totals 12 residues. In germline, CDR1 is SGHVS, CDR2 FNYEAQ. The chain's CDR3 is CASSAQGFGQYF. CDR3 in DNA: TGTGCCAGCAGCGCACAGGGATTCGGACAGTATTTT.

The chain joins TRBV19 to TRBJ2-3; 8 bases match TRBD2. V was clipped by 6 bases and J by 1 base; unmatched bases: 3. Germline lookup yields CDR1 LNHDA and CDR2 SQIVND (reference sequence). This CDR3 is built from 14 residues. The CDR3 sequence is CASRDSGGTDTQYF. CDR3 DNA: TGTGCCAGTAGGGATAGCGGGGGCACAGATACGCAGTATTTT.

The chain couples TRBV28 to TRBJ1-2, with 7 bases that match TRBD1. The V gene end was trimmed by 7 bases and the J gene end by 4 bases; junction bases not matched to a gene: 9. Looked up from germline, CDR1 is MDHEN and CDR2 is SYDVKM. The CDR3 runs 14 residues. CDR3: CASTTTGFTYGYTF. CDR3 in DNA: TGTGCCAGCACCACGACAGGGTTTACCTATGGCTACACCTTC.

The chain combines TRBV30 with TRBJ2-2; 12 nucleotides align to TRBD2. This CDR3 has 16 residues. Trimming at V came to 4 bases and at J to 1 base, leaving 4 bases not matched to a gene. CDR1 GTSNPN and CDR2 SVGIG come from the germline V gene (reference sequence). CDR3 nucleotides: TGTGCCTGGACTCGGACTAGCGGGATGAACACCGGGGAGCTGTTTTTT. This translates into CAWTRTSGMNTGELFF.

This rearrangement joins TRBV5-1 to TRBJ2-1; D is uncertain. Trimming took off 1 base at V and 8 bases at J, with 19 bases between the two ends. Per germline, CDR1 SGHRS and CDR2 YFSETQ. The CDR3 runs to 16 residues. The CDR3 is CASSLTGETRFDEQFF. In DNA form, the CDR3 reads TGCGCCAGCAGCTTGACGGGTGAAACAAGGTTCGATGAGCAGTTCTTC.

The chain links TRBV6-5 to TRBJ2-7; D ambiguous. Germline CDR1 MNHEY, CDR2 SVGAGI. The CDR3 has 14 amino acids. V lost 6 bases and J 2 bases, leaving 14 bases between the germline ends. The CDR3 loop reads CASSPTASTYEQYF. The DNA of the CDR3 is TGTGCCAGCAGCCCCACGGCTAGTACCTACGAGCAGTACTTC.

The chain employs TRBV6-5 and TRBJ2-7; TRBD1 matches at 10 bases. J was trimmed by 3 bases and V by 1 base; bases with no gene match: 3. Germline CDR1 and CDR2: MNHEY and SVGAGI. The length of the CDR3 is 15 residues. CDR3 amino acids: CASSYYRTGGYEQYF. The CDR3 DNA reads TGTGCCAGCAGTTACTACCGGACAGGGGGCTACGAGCAGTACTTC.

The chain uses TRBV30 and TRBJ2-2; 7 bases align to TRBD1. Germline V lookup: CDR1 GTSNPN, CDR2 SVGIG (reference sequence). Trimming took 5 bases from V and 7 from J; bases not matched to a gene: 4. CDR3 size: 12 residues. This chain's CDR3 is CAWQGDIGELFF. The CDR3 nucleotides read TGTGCCTGGCAGGGGGATATCGGGGAGCTGTTTTTT.

This sequence joins TRBV7-8 and TRBJ2-2, with D unresolved. CDR1 and CDR2 (germline): SGHVS, FQNEAQ. CDR3 size: 13 residues. The V and J ends lost 6 bases and 5 bases respectively, with 10 bases between them. The CDR3 nucleotides read TGTGCCAGCAGGTACAGATATACCGGGGAGCTGTTTTTT. Translating it yields CASRYRYTGELFF.

The rearrangement links TRBV11-2 to TRBJ2-5; 10 bases map to TRBD1. The germline V gene encodes CDR1 SGHAT and CDR2 FQNNGV. CDR3 length: 16 residues. J lost 2 bases, V lost 5 bases, and 8 bases had no gene match. CDR3 nucleotides: TGTGCCAGCAGCGACCTCGGGACAGGGGTTCAAGAGACCCAGTACTTC. Translated, it gives CASSDLGTGVQETQYF.

The gene calls are TRBV7-6 and TRBJ2-3; tentatively, D is TRBD2 (6 bases). Trimming cost V 1 base and J 0 bases, with 11 bases left between them. The CDR3 runs to 16 residues. Germline V gene data show CDR1 as SGHVS and CDR2 as FNYEAQ. The CDR3 region is CASSLVPGTSTDTQYF. Written as DNA, the CDR3 is TGTGCCAGCAGCTTAGTGCCGGGGACTAGCACAGATACGCAGTATTTT.

This sequence joins TRBV6-1 and TRBJ1-1; D unresolved. CDR3 length equals 13 residues. The germline gives CDR1 MNHNS, CDR2 SASEGT. V was pared by 7 bases and J by 0 bases, with 9 bases between. The CDR3, as DNA: TGTGCCAGCATGCGGGTCTTGAACACTGAAGCTTTCTTT. The encoded protein is CASMRVLNTEAFF.